This TCR beta chain was profiled in a study of shared clonotypes between healthy human individuals. The data were produced by immunoSEQ multiplex PCR, yet TCRdb's version contains in-frame clones alone and is incomplete. The sample lists millions of clones, roughly 94% occurring once. This receptor was identified in a man aged 18 to 29 in good health. The sample consisted of naive CD4+ T cells sorted from blood. The subset denotes: CD45RA+ positively selected.

The DNA for the CDR3 is TGTGCCAGCAGTTACCCATTGACAGGGAGCTACGAGCAGTACTTC. Translated, it gives CASSYPLTGSYEQYF. The V call is TRBV6-6, the J call TRBJ2-7; 7 bases match TRBD1. Germline V gene data show CDR1 as MNHNY and CDR2 as SVGAGI (reference sequence). J gave up 3 bases and V 2 bases, and 7 bases lay outside the gene matches. The CDR3 length is 15 residues.